This TCR beta chain was recorded in a study of glioma-infiltrating T cells. Regarding the study as a whole: Only very few CDR3 sequences appeared in both tissue and blood. Non-neoplastic patients had below-expected tissue-blood divergence, while all gliomas exceeded expectation.

The CDR3 has 14 residues. Germline CDR1 SGHTA, CDR2 FQGNSA. The ends were cut back, 5 bases at V and 5 bases at J, with 15 bases in the middle. This clonotype was detected ten times or more. As yet, its antigen is unknown. Using RNA template, CDR3s of TCR alpha and beta were amplified with iRepertoire arm-PCR. TCRdb reanalysed the multiplex PCR reads using MiXCR and keeps one entry per CDR3 protein. In the table there are approximately 110,000 distinct CDR3 sequences, approximately 25% of which are singletons. The chain employs TRBV7-2 and TRBJ2-5; D uncertain. The sequencing input was glioma tissue, nonneoplastic brain tissue, or PBMCs (not recorded which). The source is a human donor with low-grade glioma or glioblastoma, undergoing nonglioma brain surgery, or in good health (not recorded which). CDR3 nucleotide sequence: TGTGCCAGCAGCCGACGTAACACTGATGAGACCCAGTACTTC. This codes for CASSRRNTDETQYF.